This TCR beta chain emerged from a study of CD8+ T cells in alopecia areata. Whole-study results and caveats: Normal skin's resident alphabeta T cells are sequenced alongside lesional scalp T cells.

The CDR3 extends over 15 amino acids. The V gene lost 2 bases and the J gene lost 4 bases, with 15 bases spanning the gap. Germline lookup yields CDR1 GTSNPN and CDR2 SVGIG (reference sequence). It was cDNA, reverse transcribed from extracted RNA, that served as the sequencing template. TCRdb keeps only in-frame clones here, not all; method: immunoSEQ multiplex PCR. The sample lists about 150,000 clones; about 50% were seen once. This clone was found a few times. Its antigen is not identified. Sequences were derived from CD8+ T cells sorted from blood, sampled at week 0. The chain recombines TRBV30 with TRBJ2-1; TRBD1 or TRBD2 may be the D gene (5 bases each). The sequence was obtained from a human donor with alopecia areata. The CDR3 DNA sequence: TGTGCCTGGAGTCCGGACACTAGAACTTACAATGAGCAGTTCTTC. Translating it yields CAWSPDTRTYNEQFF. Drawing the rest from reference TRBV30 and TRBJ2-1, the complete variable domain is SQTIHQWPATLVQPVGSPLSLECTVEGTSNPNLYWYRQAAGRGLQLLFYSVGIGQISSEVPQNLSASRPQDRQFILSSKKLLLSDSGFYLCAWSPDTRTYNEQFFGPGTRLTVL.